This TCR beta chain was sequenced for a study of long-term antiretroviral therapy in people with HIV. The immunoSEQ assay was v3.0, run at survey level. Sequencing was performed with immunoSEQ multiplex PCR; in TCRdb, only in-frame clones are kept and a portion is missing. Of fewer than 8,000 clones listed, 73% were seen once; the top ten hold roughly 30%. Trimming cost V 0 bases and J 8 bases, with 16 bases left between them. Germline V gene data show CDR1 as MNHEY and CDR2 as SVGAGI. The CDR3 runs to 15 residues. This clone has more than one count but fewer than ten. The source of this sequence is a man aged 40-49 years with HIV. Sequenced material: unsorted PBMCs, taken 0.2 years after starting antiretroviral therapy. J is TRBJ1-2 and V is TRBV6-5, with D uncertain. The CDR3 protein is CASSYSRNLSKGYTF. The CDR3 region has the DNA TGTGCCAGCAGTTACTCTCGAAATCTATCGAAAGGCTACACCTTC.